This TCR beta chain was identified during a study of vaccination and CD4 T cells after COVID-19. The Oncomine TCR Beta short-read assay was what sequenced the DNA obtained from cultured CD4+ T cells. MiXCR was run by TCRdb on the PCR reads, yielding one entry per CDR3 protein. The sample carries approximately 12,000 distinct CDR3 sequences, about 40% recorded once. A note on this clonotype: As yet, its antigen is unknown.

Described treatment: approximately nine-day PBMC culture with coronavirus spike peptide pools or control peptides (ViraFEST assay). This sequence was found in a human donor who had recovered from COVID-19. The sequenced sample consisted of CD4+ T cells from blood, cultured in vitro.

The DNA for the CDR3 is TGCGCCAGCAGCCACCCGACAGGGCCCAATCAGCCCCAGCATTTT. It is translated as CASSHPTGPNQPQHF. The chain has TRBV4-1 and TRBJ1-5; TRBD1 agrees at 7 bases. J gave up 3 bases and V 3 bases, and 5 bases lay outside the gene matches. The CDR3 runs to 15 residues. Per the germline V gene, CDR1 is MGHRA and CDR2 is YSYEKL.